The next 7 T cell receptor beta chains were all read from a single sample in a study of graft-versus-host responses after intestinal transplantation. Their antigens are not known. Libraries were prepared by immunoSEQ multiplex PCR; TCRdb keeps only in-frame clonotypes and omits some of them. This table holds 98,000 or so clones, roughly 87% found once. Sequences were derived from unstimulated CD4+ T cells sorted from spleen or lymph node cells, sampled before intestinal transplant. The receptors derive from a human donor who received an intestinal transplant.

The chain joins TRBV13 to TRBJ2-5, with a possible D match to TRBD2 (6 bases). The CDR3 is 15 residues long. Germline-derived CDR1 and CDR2 are PRHDT and FYEKMQ (reference sequence). Between the trimmed V and J ends, which lost 5 bases and 3 bases, there was a span of 16 bases. CDR3 amino acids: CASSNLGIAEETQYF. In nucleotides, the CDR3 is TGTGCCAGCAGCAACCTGGGGATAGCGGAAGAGACCCAGTACTTC.

This chain connects TRBV25-1 to TRBJ2-7; 10 positions agree with TRBD2. Germline V lookup: CDR1 MGHDK, CDR2 SYGVNS. The J segment lost 2 bases and the V segment lost 9 bases, leaving 16 bases of the junction unmatched. The CDR3 spans 17 residues. CDR3 bases: TGTGCCAGACCTTTAGCGGGGGGCCCAACGATCACCTACGAGCAGTACTTC. Translating gives CARPLAGGPTITYEQYF.

This clone was seen more than once but under ten times. The gene calls are TRBV7-9 and TRBJ1-1, with D possibly TRBD1 on 5 matching bases. With 2 bases removed from V and 7 bases from J, the gap between germline ends came to 20 bases. This CDR3 is built from 16 residues. CDR1 is SEHNR and CDR2 is FQNEAQ in the germline V gene (reference sequence). DNA for the CDR3: TGTGCCAGCAGCTTACTCAGGAATCTCTTGGGGGGTGAAGCTTTCTTT. Its protein product is CASSLLRNLLGGEAFF.

This clone was seen a few times. The chain carries TRBV10-3 and TRBJ1-3; D might be TRBD1 (5 bases). CDR3 size: 16 residues. V lost 4 bases and J lost 0, with 13 bases in between. The germline V gene has CDR1 ENHRY and CDR2 SYGVKD. The CDR3 DNA follows: TGTGCCATCAGTGCGCAAGGGGCCGTCTCTGGAAACACCATATATTTT. Its translation: CAISAQGAVSGNTIYF.

CDR3: CASSLRQGTAETQYF. The CDR3 nucleotides are TGCGCCAGCAGCTTAAGACAGGGTACGGCGGAGACCCAGTACTTC. The rearrangement joins TRBV5-1 to TRBJ2-5, with 7 positions matching TRBD1. This CDR3 spans 15 amino acids. Losses at the gene ends were 2 bases for V and 5 bases for J; bases not matched to a gene: 9. From germline, CDR1 is SGHRS and CDR2 YFSETQ.

This chain links TRBV5-4 with TRBJ2-5; tentatively, D is TRBD2 (6 bases). This CDR3 region has 15 residues. The V end was cut by 0 bases, the J end by 5 bases, with 14 bases between. CDR1 is SGHNT and CDR2 is YYREEE in the germline V gene (reference sequence). The CDR3, as DNA: TGTGCCAGCAGCTTGGCCGGGCAGGAGGGGGAGACCCAGTACTTC. Protein: CASSLAGQEGETQYF.

The chain employs TRBV6-5 and TRBJ2-5; D is unclear. Trimming cost V 5 bases and J 0 bases, with 7 bases left between them. Germline-derived CDR1 and CDR2 are MNHEY and SVGAGI. CDR3 length: 13 residues. The DNA for the CDR3 is TGTGCCAGCAGTGAAGGATACCAAGAGACCCAGTACTTC. It encodes CASSEGYQETQYF.